This paragraph covers one T cell receptor (beta chain) sequence. This specimen comes from a study of blood T cell repertoires in COVID-19. Assay used: immunoSEQ multiplex PCR; TCRdb lists only in-frame clones, some missing. The sample has 250,000 to 300,000 clones, over 75% seen once; the top ten hold under 15%. CDR1 SGHRS and CDR2 YFSETQ come from the germline V gene. The CDR3 has 15 amino acids. V dropped 4 bases and J dropped 2 bases, with 12 bases sitting between them. V is TRBV5-1 and J is TRBJ2-2, with D possibly being TRBD2 (5 bases). The TCR comes from a woman aged 60-70 years with acute or convalescent COVID-19. Sample: peripheral blood. CDR3 in amino acids: CASSGGLLNTGELFF. DNA of the CDR3: TGCGCCAGCAGCGGCGGACTTTTAAACACCGGGGAGCTGTTTTTT.